Each of the 25 T cell receptor beta chains below was sequenced from the same sample in a study of lung T cells in sarcoidosis with Löfgren's syndrome. MiXCR, run by TCRdb on the reads, gives a single entry per CDR3 protein. The data hold some 2,400 distinct CDR3 sequences, with approximately 24% observed a single time. The material sequenced was CD4+ T cells from bronchoalveolar lavage. The origin of the receptors is a human donor with sarcoidosis (Löfgren's syndrome or another form), or a control subject (not recorded which).

This clonotype is classed as medium-sized. The chain employs TRBV29-1 and TRBJ2-7; the D gene could be TRBD1 or TRBD2 (5 bases each). V was shortened by 4 bases and J by 6 bases, with 10 bases between the two germline ends. The CDR3 totals 11 residues. From germline, CDR1 is SQVTM and CDR2 ANQGSEA. CDR3 loop: CSVGLGTEQYF. The CDR3 coding sequence is TGCAGCGTTGGTCTGGGGACCGAGCAGTACTTC.

Within the sample, this clonotype is large. V is TRBV7-2 and J is TRBJ1-5, with D possibly matching TRBD1 (5 bases). Germline V gives CDR1 SGHTA, CDR2 FQGNSA. This CDR3 comprises 14 residues. Trimming pared 2 bases from V and 7 bases from J, leaving 12 bases between. DNA of the CDR3: TGTGCCAGCAGCTTATATCAGGGAAACCAGCCCCAGCATTTT. It encodes CASSLYQGNQPQHF.

In its sample, this clonotype ranks as medium-sized. This rearrangement joins TRBV3-1 to TRBJ1-2, with TRBD1 as a possible D gene (6 bases). The germline gives CDR1 LGHDT, CDR2 YNNKEL (reference sequence). The CDR3 spans 15 residues. V was shortened by 6 bases and J by 4 bases, with 18 bases between the two germline ends. DNA for the CDR3: TGTGCCAGCAGGATCGGGACAACTTCTACCTATGGCTACACCTTC. Its protein product is CASRIGTTSTYGYTF.

This clonotype was detected a few times. A much larger clone sits a single nucleotide away, making a read error possible. The chain uses TRBV20-1 and TRBJ1-5, with D tentatively TRBD1 (5 bases). The germline CDR1 and CDR2 sequences are DFQATT and SNEGSKA (reference sequence). The CDR3 is 13 amino acids. CDR3 DNA sequence: TGCAGTGGCAGTCCAGGGCGAAATCGGCCCCAGCATTTT. Protein product: CSGSPGRNRPQHF.

By share of the sample, this clonotype is medium-sized (0.01 to 0.1%). This rearrangement joins TRBV7-9 to TRBJ2-1; 10 bases are shared with TRBD2. The junction had 3 bases not matched to a gene; V was cut back by 2 bases and J by 2 bases. The CDR3 loop spans 16 amino acids. Germline CDR1 reads SEHNR; CDR2 reads FQNEAQ (reference sequence). CDR3 loop: CASSLSLAGAYNEQFF. The CDR3 region has the DNA TGTGCCAGCAGCTTATCTCTAGCGGGAGCCTACAATGAGCAGTTCTTC.

This clonotype is labeled as medium-sized (0.01 to 0.1%). The chain links TRBV4-2 to TRBJ1-4; possibly TRBD1 for D (5 bases). Trimming took 0 bases from V and 10 from J, leaving 15 bases between them. Germline lookup yields CDR1 LGHNA and CDR2 YNFKEQ. The CDR3 is 15 residues long. CDR3 DNA sequence: TGTGCCAGCAGCCAAGATCGGGCAGGGAGTGGAAAACTGTTTTTT. Amino acids: CASSQDRAGSGKLFF.

By frequency in the sample, this clonotype is medium-sized. V is TRBV12-5 and J is TRBJ2-2; D gene uncertain. Deletions cut 8 bases from V and 3 bases from J, with 7 bases between. The CDR3 has 12 amino acids. The germline V gene encodes CDR1 LGHNT and CDR2 FRNRAP. The CDR3 here is CASRWDTGELFF. In DNA, the CDR3 is TGTGCTAGTCGTTGGGACACCGGGGAGCTGTTTTTT.

This clonotype is labeled medium-sized. The chain uses TRBV4-2 and TRBJ1-2, with D tentatively TRBD1 (5 bases). The germline CDR1 and CDR2 sequences are LGHNA and YNFKEQ. V lost 0 bases and J 8 bases, leaving 19 bases between the germline ends. The CDR3 spans 16 residues. DNA for the CDR3: TGTGCCAGCAGCCAAGATAGGGGCAGGGAGGCAGCGGGCTACACCTTC. Amino acid sequence: CASSQDRGREAAGYTF.

By proportion, this clonotype is medium-sized. The chain links TRBV20-1 to TRBJ2-1; 7 bases agree with TRBD1. J lost 12 bases, V lost 5 bases, and 10 bases had no gene match. Germline V CDR1 and CDR2: DFQATT, SNEGSKA (reference sequence). The CDR3 is made up of 12 amino acids. The CDR3 DNA sequence: TGCAGTGCTGGACAGGACGGTATTAGGCAGTTCTTC. It specifies CSAGQDGIRQFF.

About this clonotype: The junction does not match germline at one end; this may be a read error. The chain joins TRBV2 to TRBJ1-1; D is uncertain. The CDR3 consists of 12 residues. Germline CDR1 reads SNHLY; CDR2 reads FYNNEI. CDR3 protein: CACSPISGKAFF. The CDR3 coding sequence is TGTGCCTGCAGTCCTATATCGGGGAAGGCTTTCTTT.

This clonotype is classed as medium-sized. J is TRBJ1-3 and V is TRBV30, with D possibly matching TRBD1 (5 bases). This CDR3 contains 14 residues. The V gene lost 0 bases and the J gene lost 4 bases, with 10 bases spanning the gap. Germline CDR1 and CDR2: GTSNPN and SVGIG (reference sequence). The CDR3 DNA is TGTGCCTGGAGTGTAACGGGGCACGGAAACACCATATATTTT. Protein: CAWSVTGHGNTIYF.

By sample share, this clonotype is medium-sized (0.01 to 0.1%). The chain carries TRBV7-2 and TRBJ2-3; TRBD2 agrees at 7 bases. The V gene's germline CDR1 is SGHTA and CDR2 FQGNSA. This CDR3 spans 15 amino acids. With V trimmed by 2 bases and J by 1 base, 3 bases remained unmatched. The CDR3 region has the DNA TGTGCCAGCAGCTTAAGGCGGGAGCGCACAGATACGCAGTATTTT. This encodes CASSLRRERTDTQYF.

This clonotype has a count of ten or more. The chain combines TRBV29-1 with TRBJ2-7, with D possibly being TRBD2 (6 bases). V was clipped by 4 bases and J by 0 bases, with 13 bases between them. The CDR3 has 14 amino acids. Germline values: CDR1 SQVTM, CDR2 ANQGSEA. The CDR3 sequence is CSVGGTQVSYEQYF. The CDR3 nucleotides read TGCAGCGTTGGAGGGACTCAGGTCTCCTACGAGCAGTACTTC.

The chain recombines TRBV2 with TRBJ1-1; TRBD1 is a possible D gene (5 bases). CDR1 and CDR2 (germline): SNHLY, FYNNEI. V lost 11 bases and J lost 5, with 21 bases in between. This CDR3 contains 14 residues. CDR3: CAGGGGAGGTEAFF. The DNA of the CDR3 is TGTGCCGGCGGCGGGGGAGCAGGTGGGACTGAAGCTTTCTTT.

Relative to its sample, this clonotype is large. The gene calls are TRBV7-2 and TRBJ2-1; tentative D call: TRBD2 (6 bases). The CDR3 loop spans 14 amino acids. V shed 0 bases and J shed 3 bases, with 6 bases lying between them. CDR1 is SGHTA and CDR2 is FQGNSA in the germline V gene. CDR3 nucleotide sequence: TGTGCCAGCAGCTTAGCGGGGGGCTACAATGAGCAGTTCTTC. It yields the protein CASSLAGGYNEQFF.

Relative to its sample, this clonotype is large. The V gene is TRBV2, the J gene TRBJ2-5, with D possibly called TRBD1 or TRBD2 (5 bases each). Per the germline V gene, CDR1 is SNHLY and CDR2 is FYNNEI. V dropped 5 bases and J dropped 5 bases, with 15 bases sitting between them. The CDR3 extends over 14 amino acids. CDR3 amino acids: CASSYGTARETQYF. DNA of the CDR3: TGTGCCAGCAGTTACGGGACCGCCCGGGAGACCCAGTACTTC.

By share of the sample, this clonotype is medium-sized. The CDR3 is CASSYPGQGAGGYTF. The CDR3 DNA sequence: TGTGCCAGCAGTTATCCGGGACAGGGGGCGGGTGGCTACACCTTC. The chain recombines TRBV7-2 with TRBJ1-2; 12 nucleotides match TRBD1. V dropped 6 bases and J dropped 7; count of bases not matched to a gene: 9. The germline V gene has CDR1 SGHTA and CDR2 FQGNSA. This CDR3 region has 15 residues.

Within the sample, this clonotype is medium-sized. One end of the junction is discordant with germline, which a read error may explain. V is TRBV7-7 and J is TRBJ2-5; 9 bases are a match to TRBD1. Germline-derived CDR1 and CDR2 are SSHAT and FNYEAQ (reference sequence). The CDR3 has 15 residues. Here the CDR3 DNA reads TGTGCTAGCAGCTCCGGACAGGGGATCCAAGAGACCCAGTACTTC. It codes for CASSSGQGIQETQYF.

This clonotype is medium-sized. The chain uses TRBV2 and TRBJ2-3; D remains ambiguous. CDR3 length: 16 residues. CDR1 is SNHLY and CDR2 is FYNNEI in the germline V gene. V was clipped by 5 bases and J by 0 bases, with 15 bases between them. CDR3 residues: CASSRERSTSTDTQYF. The DNA of the CDR3 is TGTGCCAGCAGTCGAGAACGTAGCACTAGCACAGATACGCAGTATTTT.

By share of the sample, this clonotype is medium-sized. The CDR3 here is CASSPRDPNSPLHF. The CDR3 DNA reads TGCGCCAGCAGCCCTCGGGACCCTAATTCACCCCTCCACTTT. The chain is built from TRBV4-1 and TRBJ1-6; the D gene is possibly TRBD1 (5 bases). Trimming left V 4 bases short and J 6 bases short, with 10 bases between. Germline values: CDR1 MGHRA, CDR2 YSYEKL. This CDR3 has 14 amino acids.

Of note for this clonotype: A much larger clone differs by one base, so this may be a read error. Lacking the conserved final phenylalanine or tryptophan, this CDR3 likely reflects a read error. The CDR3 reads CASSREEGEQYS. As DNA, the CDR3 is TGTGCCAGCAGCCGGGAGGAGGGCGAGCAGTACTCC. The V call is TRBV7-2, the J call TRBJ2-7, with 7 bases fitting TRBD2. After removal of 5 bases from V and 6 bases from J, the junction contained 4 bases not matched to a gene. Germline CDR1 is SGHTA and CDR2 is FQGNSA. The CDR3 length is 12 residues.

In regard to this clonotype: A much more abundant neighbour one base away suggests this may be a read error. V is TRBV9 and J is TRBJ1-3; D gene ambiguous. Germline CDR1 is SGDLS and CDR2 is YYNGEE. This CDR3 contains 15 residues. For the CDR3, the DNA is TGTGCCAGCAGCGTAGATTCCGCGTCTGGAAACATCATATATTTT. Protein sequence: CASSVDSASGNIIYF.

Notes on this clonotype: The missing conserved phenylalanine or tryptophan at the end of this CDR3 makes a read error likely. The rearrangement joins TRBV15 to TRBJ1-5; 8 bases align to TRBD1. V dropped 4 bases and J dropped 5; count of bases not matched to a gene: 10. The CDR3 length is 16 residues. Germline V gene sequence: CDR1 LNHNV, CDR2 YYDKDF (reference sequence). The CDR3: CATSINAQGGYQPQHL. In DNA form, the CDR3 reads TGTGCCACCAGCATAAACGCACAGGGGGGTTATCAGCCCCAGCATCTT.

By frequency in the sample, this clonotype is medium-sized. This chain uses TRBV7-9 with TRBJ1-1, with D perhaps TRBD1 (5 bases). Germline V gene sequence: CDR1 SEHNR, CDR2 FQNEAQ (reference sequence). The CDR3 totals 16 residues. V dropped 5 bases and J dropped 0 bases, with 16 bases sitting between them. This CDR3 reads CASSPLRDLMNTEAFF. The CDR3 DNA reads as TGTGCCAGCAGCCCTTTAAGGGACCTCATGAACACTGAAGCTTTCTTT. Supplemented by reference TRBV7-9 and TRBJ1-1, the full variable domain reads DTGVSQNPRHKITKRGQNVTFRCDPISEHNRLYWYRQTLGQGPEFLTYFQNEAQLEKSRLLSDRFSAERPKGSFSTLEIQRTEQGDSAMYLCASSPLRDLMNTEAFFGQGTRLTVV.

This clonotype was seen repeatedly, ten times or more. The chain links TRBV18 to TRBJ2-1; D uncertain. CDR1 KGHSH and CDR2 LQKENI come from the germline V gene. CDR3 length: 15 residues. Trimming removed 2 bases at V and 8 bases at J, with 16 bases between. The CDR3 DNA is TGTGCCAGCTCACCAACCGGGCCTAAAAACCATGAGCAGTTCTTC. This sequence encodes CASSPTGPKNHEQFF.